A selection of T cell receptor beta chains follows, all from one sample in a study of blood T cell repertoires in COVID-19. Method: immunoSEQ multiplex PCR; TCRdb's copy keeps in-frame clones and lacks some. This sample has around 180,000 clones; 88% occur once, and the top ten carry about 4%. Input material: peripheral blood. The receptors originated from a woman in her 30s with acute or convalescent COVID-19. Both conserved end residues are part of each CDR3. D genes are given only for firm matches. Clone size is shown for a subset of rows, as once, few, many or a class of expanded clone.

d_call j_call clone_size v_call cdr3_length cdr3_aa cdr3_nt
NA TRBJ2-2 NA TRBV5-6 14 CASSLGLNTGELFF TGTGCCAGCAGCTTGGGACTCAACACCGGGGAGCTGTTTTTT
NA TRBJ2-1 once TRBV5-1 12 CASGSSYNEQFF TGCGCCAGCGGCAGCTCCTACAATGAGCAGTTCTTC
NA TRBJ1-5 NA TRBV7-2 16 CASSSRVSFILQPQHF TGTGCCAGCAGTTCCAGGGTATCTTTTATTCTTCAGCCCCAGCATTTT
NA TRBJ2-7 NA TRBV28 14 CASSALDPSYEQYF TGTGCCAGCAGTGCACTAGATCCCTCCTACGAGCAGTACTTC
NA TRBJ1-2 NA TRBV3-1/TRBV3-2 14 CASSQDPGIYGYTF TGTGCCAGCAGCCAAGATCCGGGGATCTATGGCTACACCTTC
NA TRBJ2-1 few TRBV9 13 CASSVNPLGEQFF TGTGCCAGCAGCGTAAATCCCCTCGGGGAGCAGTTCTTC
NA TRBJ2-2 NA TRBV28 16 CASSLSGYSNTGELFF TGTGCCAGCAGTTTATCAGGCTATTCGAACACCGGGGAGCTGTTTTTT
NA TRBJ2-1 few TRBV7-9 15 CASSLAGARFNEQFF TGTGCCAGCAGCTTAGCGGGGGCGCGGTTCAATGAGCAGTTCTTC
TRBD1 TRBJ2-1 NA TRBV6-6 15 CASRQDRVGSYEQFF TGTGCCAGCAGGCAAGACAGGGTGGGGTCCTATGAGCAGTTCTTC
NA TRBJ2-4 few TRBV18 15 CASSPGRGIENIQYF TGTGCCAGCTCACCCGGTCGGGGGATAGAAAACATTCAGTACTTC
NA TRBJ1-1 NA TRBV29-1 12 CSVAERNTEAFF TGCAGCGTTGCGGAGCGGAACACTGAAGCTTTCTTT
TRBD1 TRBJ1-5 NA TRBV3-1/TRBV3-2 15 CASQQGLHSNQPQHF TGTGCCAGCCAACAGGGGCTCCATAGCAATCAGCCCCAGCATTTT
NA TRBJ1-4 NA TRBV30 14 CAWGQMGENEKLFF TGTGCCTGGGGCCAGATGGGAGAGAATGAAAAACTGTTTTTT
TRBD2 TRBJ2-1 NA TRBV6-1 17 CASSEAREAGGSNEQFF TGTGCCAGCAGTGAAGCTCGAGAAGCGGGAGGTTCCAATGAGCAGTTCTTC
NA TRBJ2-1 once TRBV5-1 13 CASSPLGASEQFF TGCGCCAGCAGCCCATTGGGGGCCAGTGAGCAGTTCTTC
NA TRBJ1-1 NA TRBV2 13 CASRATENTEAFF TGTGCCAGCAGGGCGACAGAGAACACTGAAGCTTTCTTT
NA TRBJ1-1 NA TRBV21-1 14 CASSITGSNTEAFF TGTGCCAGCAGCATTACAGGGAGCAACACTGAAGCTTTCTTT
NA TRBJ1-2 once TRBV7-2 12 CASSPFNYGYTF TGTGCCAGCAGCCCATTTAACTATGGCTACACCTTC
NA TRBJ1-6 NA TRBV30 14 CAWSGSSYNSPLHF TGTGCCTGGTCCGGGAGCTCCTATAATTCACCCCTCCACTTT
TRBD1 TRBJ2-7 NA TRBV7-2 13 CASSHDRGYEQYF TGTGCCAGCAGCCACGACAGGGGCTACGAGCAGTACTTC
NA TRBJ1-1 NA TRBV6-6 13 CASSFERDTEAFF TGTGCCAGCAGTTTCGAGAGGGACACTGAAGCTTTCTTT
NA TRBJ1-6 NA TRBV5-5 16 CASSPAGSLYNSPLHF TGTGCCAGCAGCCCGGCGGGCAGTCTATATAATTCACCCCTCCACTTT
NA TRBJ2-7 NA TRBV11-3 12 CACSHQGMRQYF TGTGCCTGCTCTCATCAGGGGATGCGGCAGTACTTC
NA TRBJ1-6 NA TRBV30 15 CAWRTISSYNSPLHF TGTGCCTGGAGGACAATCAGCTCCTATAATTCACCCCTCCACTTT
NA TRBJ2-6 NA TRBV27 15 CASSLGSSGANVLTF TGTGCCAGCAGTTTAGGTAGCTCTGGGGCCAACGTCCTGACTTTC
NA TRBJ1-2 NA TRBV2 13 CASSVQVYYGYTF TGTGCCAGCAGTGTGCAGGTTTACTATGGCTACACCTTC
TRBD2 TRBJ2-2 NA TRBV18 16 CASSPIAGLNTGELFF TGTGCCAGCTCACCTATAGCGGGGCTCAACACCGGGGAGCTGTTTTTT
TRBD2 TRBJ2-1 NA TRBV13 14 CASSTLTSSNEQFF TGTGCCAGCAGCACATTGACTAGCAGCAATGAGCAGTTCTTC
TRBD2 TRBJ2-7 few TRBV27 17 CASSQRDSTLQRLEQYF TGTGCCAGCAGTCAGCGGGACTCGACCCTTCAGAGGCTCGAGCAGTACTTC
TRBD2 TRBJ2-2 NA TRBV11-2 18 CASPKGGLAGANTGELFF TGTGCCAGCCCCAAAGGGGGGTTAGCGGGAGCGAACACCGGGGAGCTGTTTTTT
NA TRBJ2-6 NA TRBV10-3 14 CAIGPGDGANVLTF TGTGCCATCGGTCCCGGGGATGGGGCCAACGTCCTGACTTTC
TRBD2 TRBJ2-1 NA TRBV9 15 CASSVGGGRQDEQFF TGTGCCAGCAGCGTAGGCGGGGGGAGGCAGGATGAGCAGTTCTTC
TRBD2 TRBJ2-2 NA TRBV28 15 CASSSGGDGVGELFF TGTGCCAGCAGTTCGGGAGGGGATGGCGTCGGGGAGCTGTTTTTT
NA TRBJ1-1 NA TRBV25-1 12 CASSDPGTEAFF TGTGCCAGCAGTGACCCGGGTACTGAAGCTTTCTTT
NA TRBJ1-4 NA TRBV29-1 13 CSVVTRAGEKLFF TGCAGCGTTGTTACGCGGGCAGGTGAAAAACTGTTTTTT
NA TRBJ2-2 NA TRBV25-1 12 CASRVSAGELFF TGTGCCAGCAGGGTATCGGCCGGGGAGCTGTTTTTT
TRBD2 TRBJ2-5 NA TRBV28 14 CASSFSGRLETQYF TGTGCCAGCAGCTTTAGCGGGAGATTGGAGACCCAGTACTTC
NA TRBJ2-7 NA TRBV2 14 CASSAGLLNPEQYF TGTGCCAGCAGTGCCGGACTTCTTAACCCCGAGCAGTACTTC
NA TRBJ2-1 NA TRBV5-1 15 CASSGTVAGPNEQFF TGCGCCAGCAGCGGAACGGTGGCGGGGCCCAATGAGCAGTTCTTC
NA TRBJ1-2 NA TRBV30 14 CAWSEGRGLYGYTF TGTGCCTGGAGTGAGGGGAGGGGCCTCTATGGCTACACCTTC
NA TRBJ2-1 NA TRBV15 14 CATRGPLIYNEQFF TGTGCCACCAGGGGGCCTCTAATCTACAATGAGCAGTTCTTC
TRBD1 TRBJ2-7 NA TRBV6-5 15 CASSDSGTGSYEQYF TGTGCCAGCAGCGATAGTGGGACAGGGTCTTACGAGCAGTACTTC
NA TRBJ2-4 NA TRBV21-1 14 CASRPSRVGDIQYF TGTGCCAGCCGTCCAAGTCGGGTGGGAGACATTCAGTACTTC
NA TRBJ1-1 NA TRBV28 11 CASSFSGEAFF TGTGCCAGCAGTTTTTCTGGCGAAGCTTTCTTT
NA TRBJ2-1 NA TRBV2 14 CASISGSLLNEQFF TGTGCCAGCATTAGTGGGAGCCTTCTCAATGAGCAGTTCTTC
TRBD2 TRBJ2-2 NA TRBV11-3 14 CASSFGTSHGELFF TGTGCCAGCAGCTTCGGGACTAGTCACGGGGAGCTGTTTTTT
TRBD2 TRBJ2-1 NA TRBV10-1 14 CASAGTRSYNEQFF TGCGCCAGCGCCGGGACTAGGTCCTACAATGAGCAGTTCTTC
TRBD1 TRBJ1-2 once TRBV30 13 CATPDRAYYGYTF TGTGCCACACCAGACAGGGCCTACTATGGCTACACCTTC
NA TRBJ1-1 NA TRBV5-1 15 CASSSIPPGIAEAFF TGCGCCAGCAGCTCAATTCCCCCGGGTATCGCTGAAGCTTTCTTT
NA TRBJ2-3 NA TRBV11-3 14 CASSLASYTDTQYF TGTGCCAGCAGCTTAGCTAGTTACACAGATACGCAGTATTTT
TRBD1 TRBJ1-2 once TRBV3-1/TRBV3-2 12 CASSRDSHSYTF TGTGCCAGCAGCCGGGACAGTCATAGCTACACCTTC
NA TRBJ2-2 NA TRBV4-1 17 CASSQLRRGAKTGELFF TGCGCCAGCAGCCAATTAAGGAGGGGCGCAAAAACCGGGGAGCTGTTTTTT
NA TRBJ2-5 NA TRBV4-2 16 CASSLAGVSPLSAQYF TGTGCCAGCAGCCTAGCCGGGGTCAGCCCCCTGTCGGCCCAGTACTTC
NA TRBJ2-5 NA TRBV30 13 CAWSGGPQETQYF TGTGCCTGGAGTGGGGGCCCCCAAGAGACCCAGTACTTC